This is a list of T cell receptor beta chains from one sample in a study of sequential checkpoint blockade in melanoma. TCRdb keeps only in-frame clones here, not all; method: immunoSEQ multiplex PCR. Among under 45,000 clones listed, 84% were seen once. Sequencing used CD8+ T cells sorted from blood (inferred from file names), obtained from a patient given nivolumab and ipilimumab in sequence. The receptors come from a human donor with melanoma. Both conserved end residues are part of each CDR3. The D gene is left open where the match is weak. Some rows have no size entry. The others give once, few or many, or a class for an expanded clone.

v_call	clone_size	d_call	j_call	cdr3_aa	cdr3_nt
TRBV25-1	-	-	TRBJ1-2	CASSDPDRATKGYTF	TGTGCCAGCAGTGACCCGGACAGAGCGACCAAGGGCTACACCTTC
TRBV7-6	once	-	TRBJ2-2	CASSLDAGSLNTGELFF	TGTGCCAGCAGCTTAGATGCGGGGAGTTTGAACACCGGGGAGCTGTTTTTT
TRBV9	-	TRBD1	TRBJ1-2	CASSADRGFGYTF	TGTGCCAGCAGCGCAGACAGGGGATTTGGCTACACCTTC
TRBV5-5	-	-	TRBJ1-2	CASSHEPWGGDYGYTF	TGTGCCAGCAGCCATGAACCATGGGGAGGAGACTATGGCTACACCTTC
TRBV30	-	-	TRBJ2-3	CAWSVGTKSTDTQYF	TGTGCCTGGAGTGTCGGGACAAAGAGCACAGATACGCAGTATTTT
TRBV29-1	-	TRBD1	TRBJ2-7	CSVGQGSSYEQYF	TGCAGCGTAGGACAGGGGTCTTCCTACGAGCAGTACTTC
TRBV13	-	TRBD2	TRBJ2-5	CASSLTGASGGPSAVQETQYF	TGTGCCAGCAGCTTAACTGGGGCTAGCGGGGGCCCCTCGGCGGTCCAAGAGACCCAGTACTTC
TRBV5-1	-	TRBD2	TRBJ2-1	CASSPVPMAGGYNEQFF	TGCGCCAGCAGCCCCGTCCCTATGGCGGGGGGCTACAATGAGCAGTTCTTC
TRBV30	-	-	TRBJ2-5	CAWSVLETQYF	TGTGCCTGGAGTGTACTAGAGACCCAGTACTTC
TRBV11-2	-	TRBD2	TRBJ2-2	CASISGGPPGELFF	TGTGCCAGCATCAGCGGGGGGCCCCCCGGGGAGCTGTTTTTT
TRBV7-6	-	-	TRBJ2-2	CASSLSPGSGELFF	TGTGCCAGCAGCTTATCGCCGGGGTCCGGGGAGCTGTTTTTT
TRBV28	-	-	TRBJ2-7	CASRGERPYEQYF	TGTGCCAGCAGGGGAGAAAGACCCTACGAGCAGTACTTC
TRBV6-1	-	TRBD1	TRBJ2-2	CASSQEPGQGPGELFF	TGTGCCAGCAGTCAAGAACCGGGACAGGGACCCGGGGAGCTGTTTTTT
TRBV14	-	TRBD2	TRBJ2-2	CASRLAGLSGELFF	TGTGCCAGCAGGCTAGCGGGGCTCAGCGGGGAGCTGTTTTTT
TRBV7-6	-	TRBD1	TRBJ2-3	CASSLRQGLSADTQYF	TGTGCCAGCAGCCTGCGACAGGGGTTGTCGGCAGATACGCAGTATTTT
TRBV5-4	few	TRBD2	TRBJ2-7	CASSDGTSGTYEQYF	TGTGCCAGCAGCGACGGGACTAGCGGGACATACGAGCAGTACTTC
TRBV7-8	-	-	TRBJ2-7	CASSLIPGDTYEQYF	TGTGCCAGCAGCTTAATCCCAGGGGATACCTACGAGCAGTACTTC
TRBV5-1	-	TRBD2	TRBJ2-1	CASSPMGGGENEQFF	TGCGCCAGCAGCCCCATGGGCGGGGGGGAAAATGAGCAGTTCTTC
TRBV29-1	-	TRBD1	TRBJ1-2	CSDSDRAHYGYTF	TGCAGCGACTCGGACAGGGCCCACTATGGCTACACCTTC
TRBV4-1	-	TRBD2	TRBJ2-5	CASSQLGLAKETQYF	TGCGCCAGCAGCCAGTTGGGACTAGCAAAAGAGACCCAGTACTTC
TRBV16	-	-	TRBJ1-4	CASSPTLTTNEKLFF	TGTGCCAGCAGCCCTACCCTTACAACTAATGAAAAACTGTTTTTT
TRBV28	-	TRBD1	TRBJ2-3	CATKPSWTGGADTQYF	TGTGCCACCAAGCCCTCATGGACAGGGGGCGCAGATACGCAGTATTTT
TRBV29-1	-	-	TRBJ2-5	CSVELAEPLIQETQYF	TGCAGCGTTGAACTTGCGGAACCCCTAATCCAAGAGACCCAGTACTTC
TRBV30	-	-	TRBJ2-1	CAWVKGQPLARNEQFF	TGTGCCTGGGTTAAAGGACAGCCGCTGGCGCGCAATGAGCAGTTCTTC
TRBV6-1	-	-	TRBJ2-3	CASSDRVGSVVDTQYF	TGTGCCAGCAGTGATAGGGTGGGGAGCGTTGTGGATACGCAGTATTTT
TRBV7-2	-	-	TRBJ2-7	CASSLDSRVRPPEQYF	TGTGCCAGCAGCTTGGACTCGCGGGTTCGACCTCCCGAGCAGTACTTC
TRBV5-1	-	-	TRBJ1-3	CASSLLMGANGNTIYF	TGCGCCAGCAGCTTGCTAATGGGGGCTAATGGAAACACCATATATTTT
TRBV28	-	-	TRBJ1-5	CASSFSPYSNQPQHF	TGTGCCAGCAGTTTTAGCCCCTATAGCAATCAGCCCCAGCATTTT
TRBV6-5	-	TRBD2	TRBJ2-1	CASSRSLAGDEQFF	TGTGCCAGCAGTCGCTCACTAGCGGGGGATGAGCAGTTCTTC
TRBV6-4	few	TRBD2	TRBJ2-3	CASSDEAGGPDTQYF	TGTGCCAGCAGTGACGAGGCGGGGGGGCCAGATACGCAGTATTTT
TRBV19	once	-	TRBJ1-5	CASSGGPQPQHF	TGTGCCAGTAGCGGAGGGCCTCAGCCCCAGCATTTT
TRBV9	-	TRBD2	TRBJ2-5	CASSVGGRESWETQYF	TGTGCCAGCAGCGTAGGAGGGCGGGAGAGCTGGGAGACCCAGTACTTC